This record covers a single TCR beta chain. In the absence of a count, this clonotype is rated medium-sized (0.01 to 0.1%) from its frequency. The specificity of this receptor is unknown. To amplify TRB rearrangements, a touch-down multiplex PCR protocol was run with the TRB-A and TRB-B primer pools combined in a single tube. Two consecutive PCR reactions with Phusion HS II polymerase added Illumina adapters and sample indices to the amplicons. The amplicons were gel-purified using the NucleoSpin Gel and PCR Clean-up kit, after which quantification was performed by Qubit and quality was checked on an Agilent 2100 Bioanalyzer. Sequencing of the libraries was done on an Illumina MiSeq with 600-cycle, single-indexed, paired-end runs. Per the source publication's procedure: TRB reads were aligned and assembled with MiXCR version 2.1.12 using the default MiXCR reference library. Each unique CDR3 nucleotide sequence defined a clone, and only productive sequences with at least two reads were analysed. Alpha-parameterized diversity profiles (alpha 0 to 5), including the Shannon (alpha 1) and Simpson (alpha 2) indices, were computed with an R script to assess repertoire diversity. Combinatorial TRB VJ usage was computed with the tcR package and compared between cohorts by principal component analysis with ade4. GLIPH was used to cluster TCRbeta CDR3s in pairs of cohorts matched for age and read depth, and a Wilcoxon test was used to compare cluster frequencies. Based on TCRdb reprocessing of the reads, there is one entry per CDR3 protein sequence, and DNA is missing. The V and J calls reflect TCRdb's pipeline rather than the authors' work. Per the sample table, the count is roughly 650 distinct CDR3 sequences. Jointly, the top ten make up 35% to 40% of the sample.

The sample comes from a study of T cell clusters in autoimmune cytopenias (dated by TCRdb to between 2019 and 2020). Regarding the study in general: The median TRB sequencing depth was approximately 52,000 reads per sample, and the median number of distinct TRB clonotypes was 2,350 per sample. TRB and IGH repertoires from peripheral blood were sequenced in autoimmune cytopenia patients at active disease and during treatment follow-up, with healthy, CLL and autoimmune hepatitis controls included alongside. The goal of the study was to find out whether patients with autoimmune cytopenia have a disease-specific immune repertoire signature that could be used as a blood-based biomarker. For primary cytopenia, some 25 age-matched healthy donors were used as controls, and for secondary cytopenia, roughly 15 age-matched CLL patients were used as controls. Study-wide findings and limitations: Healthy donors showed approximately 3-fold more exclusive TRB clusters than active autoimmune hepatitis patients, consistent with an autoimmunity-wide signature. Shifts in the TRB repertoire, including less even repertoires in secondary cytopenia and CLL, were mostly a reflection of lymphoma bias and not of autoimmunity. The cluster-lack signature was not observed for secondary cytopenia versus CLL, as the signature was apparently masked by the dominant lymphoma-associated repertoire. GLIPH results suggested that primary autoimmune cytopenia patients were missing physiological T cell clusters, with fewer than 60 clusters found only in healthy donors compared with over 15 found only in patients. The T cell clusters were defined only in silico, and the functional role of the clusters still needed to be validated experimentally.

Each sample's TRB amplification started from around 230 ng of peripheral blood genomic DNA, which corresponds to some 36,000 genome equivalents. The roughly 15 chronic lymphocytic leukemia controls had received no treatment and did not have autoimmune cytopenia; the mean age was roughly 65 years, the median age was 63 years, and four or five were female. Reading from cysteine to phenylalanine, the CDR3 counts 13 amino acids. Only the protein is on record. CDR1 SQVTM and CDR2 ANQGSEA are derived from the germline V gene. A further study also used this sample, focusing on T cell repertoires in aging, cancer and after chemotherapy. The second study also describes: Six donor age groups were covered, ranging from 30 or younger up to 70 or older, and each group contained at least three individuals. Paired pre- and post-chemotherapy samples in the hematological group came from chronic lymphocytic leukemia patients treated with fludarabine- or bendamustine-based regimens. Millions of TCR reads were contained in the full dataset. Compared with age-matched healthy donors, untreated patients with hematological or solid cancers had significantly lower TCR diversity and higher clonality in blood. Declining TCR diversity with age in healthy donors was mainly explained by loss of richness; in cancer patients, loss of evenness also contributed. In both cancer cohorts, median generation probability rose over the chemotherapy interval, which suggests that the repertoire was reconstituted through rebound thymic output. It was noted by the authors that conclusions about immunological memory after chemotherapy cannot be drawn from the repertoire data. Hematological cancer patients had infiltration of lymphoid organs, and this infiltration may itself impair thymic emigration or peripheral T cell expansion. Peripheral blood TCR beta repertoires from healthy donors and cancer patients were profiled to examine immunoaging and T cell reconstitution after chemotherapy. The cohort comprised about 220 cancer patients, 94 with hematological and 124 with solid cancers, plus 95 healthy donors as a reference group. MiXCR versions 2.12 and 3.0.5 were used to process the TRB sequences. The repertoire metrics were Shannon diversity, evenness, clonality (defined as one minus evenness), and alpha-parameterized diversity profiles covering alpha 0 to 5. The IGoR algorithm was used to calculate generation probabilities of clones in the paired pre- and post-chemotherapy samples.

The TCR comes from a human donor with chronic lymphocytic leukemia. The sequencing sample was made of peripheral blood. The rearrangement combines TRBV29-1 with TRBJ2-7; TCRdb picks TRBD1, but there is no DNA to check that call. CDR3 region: CSAGGGQGWEQYF.